Below are 21 T cell receptor beta chains sequenced from a single sample in a study of CD8 T cells in ankylosing spondylitis. TCRdb reprocessed the 5' RACE reads with MiXCR, giving one entry per CDR3 protein. The sample has about 250,000 distinct CDR3 sequences, around 25% seen once; the top ten hold roughly 0.6%. Sequencing input: blood, either unsorted or a sorted T cell fraction (not recorded which). These receptors were obtained from a male donor with ankylosing spondylitis or in good health (not recorded which).

This clonotype was counted between two and nine times. This rearrangement joins TRBV12-3 or TRBV12-4 to TRBJ2-1, with D possibly matching TRBD1 (5 bases). This CDR3 spans 16 amino acids. V dropped 6 bases and J dropped 2 bases, with 17 bases sitting between them. The CDR3 DNA sequence: TGTGCCAGCAGCCTCACTACAGGCAGAGCCTACAATGAGCAGTTCTTC. Amino acids: CASSLTTGRAYNEQFF.

The chain has TRBV20-1 and TRBJ2-5; D gene ambiguous. Trimming pared 6 bases from V and 5 bases from J, leaving 7 bases between. The germline CDR1 and CDR2 sequences are DFQATT and SNEGSKA (reference sequence). CDR3 length: 10 amino acids. The CDR3 region is CSATGETQYF. The CDR3 DNA follows: TGCAGTGCGACCGGGGAGACCCAGTACTTC.

This clonotype has at least ten counts. The chain carries TRBV12-3 or TRBV12-4 and TRBJ2-3; perhaps TRBD1 as D (5 bases). V lost 3 bases, J lost 2 bases, and 15 bases lay in between. The length of the CDR3 is 16 residues. CDR3 nucleotides: TGTGCCAGCAGTTTGGATCAGGGCAAGTTCACAGATACGCAGTATTTT. Translated: CASSLDQGKFTDTQYF.

The V call is TRBV7-2, the J call TRBJ2-5, with 12 nucleotides matching TRBD2. The J segment lost 5 bases and the V segment lost 1 base, leaving 8 bases of the junction unmatched. The CDR3 is 17 residues long. Germline lookup yields CDR1 SGHTA and CDR2 FQGNSA. The CDR3: CASSLVQTSGGGETQYF. CDR3 nucleotide sequence: TGTGCCAGCAGCTTAGTCCAGACTAGCGGGGGTGGCGAGACCCAGTACTTC.

This chain uses TRBV7-2 with TRBJ2-5, with a weak D call TRBD2 (7 bases). Trimming removed 6 bases at V and 3 bases at J, with 14 bases between. CDR3 size: 14 residues. Germline CDR1 is SGHTA and CDR2 is FQGNSA. The chain's CDR3 is CASSERGGKETQYF. DNA of the CDR3: TGTGCCAGCAGTGAGAGGGGGGGAAAAGAGACCCAGTACTTC.

This clonotype was picked up many times. This chain connects TRBV12-3 or TRBV12-4 to TRBJ1-6, with a weak D call TRBD1 (5 bases). The germline V and J ends were trimmed by 7 bases and 10 bases, with 14 bases remaining between them. This CDR3 has 13 amino acids. This CDR3 is CASTQQAYSPLHF. DNA for the CDR3: TGTGCCAGCACTCAACAGGCGTACTCACCCCTCCACTTT.

This clonotype occurred many times. DNA for the CDR3: TGCAGTGCCGACCCCAGGGGCCCCACAGATACGCAGTATTTT. This gives the protein CSADPRGPTDTQYF. V is TRBV20-1 and J is TRBJ2-3, with a tentative D call TRBD1 (6 bases). The germline V and J ends were trimmed by 6 bases and 2 bases, with 15 bases remaining between them. Germline CDR1 DFQATT, CDR2 SNEGSKA (reference sequence). This CDR3 is 14 amino acids long.

V usage is TRBV20-1 and J usage is TRBJ1-1, with D possibly being TRBD1 (5 bases). Between the trimmed V and J ends, which lost 6 bases and 3 bases, there was a span of 8 bases. The CDR3 is 11 residues long. Looked up from germline, CDR1 is DFQATT and CDR2 is SNEGSKA (reference sequence). CDR3 region: CSAWTHTEAFF. In nucleotides, the CDR3 is TGCAGTGCCTGGACACACACTGAAGCTTTCTTT.

This clonotype came up many times. This chain connects TRBV18 to TRBJ2-1, with TRBD2 matching over 14 bases. The V and J ends lost 3 bases and 7 bases, in that order; junction bases with no gene match: 5. CDR3 length: 16 residues. Germline CDR1 is KGHSH and CDR2 is LQKENI. CDR3 region: CASSPQTSGGANEQFF. The DNA of the CDR3 is TGTGCCAGCTCACCTCAGACTAGCGGGGGGGCTAATGAGCAGTTCTTC.

This clonotype showed up many times. The chain employs TRBV11-2 and TRBJ1-6, with D perhaps matching TRBD1 (6 bases). The CDR3 covers 14 residues. Germline lookup yields CDR1 SGHAT and CDR2 FQNNGV. Trimming shortened V by 1 base and J by 9 bases, and 10 bases separated the two germline ends. This chain's CDR3 is CASSLARGGSPLHF. CDR3 nucleotide sequence: TGTGCCAGCAGCTTAGCCAGGGGCGGTTCACCCCTCCACTTT.

This clonotype came up many times. V usage is TRBV7-6 and J usage is TRBJ2-2; no definite D call. CDR1 and CDR2 from the germline V gene are SGHVS and FNYEAQ. There are 14 residues in the CDR3. Trimming removed 5 bases at V and 6 bases at J, with 13 bases between. The CDR3: CASSQMVPAGELFF. The CDR3 region has the DNA TGTGCCAGCAGCCAAATGGTCCCTGCCGGGGAGCTGTTTTTT.

The CDR3 here is CASSRINQPQHF. The CDR3 nucleotides are TGTGCCAGCAGCCGCATCAATCAGCCCCAGCATTTT. The chain joins TRBV7-2 to TRBJ1-5, with D hard to call. Per the germline V gene, CDR1 is SGHTA and CDR2 is FQGNSA. Trimming stripped 5 bases from V and 3 bases from J, with 5 bases between. This CDR3 has 12 amino acids.

This chain joins TRBV12-3 or TRBV12-4 and TRBJ2-6; a weak D match, TRBD2 (6 bases). The CDR3 has 19 residues. The V end lost 11 bases, the J end lost 0 bases, and 26 bases lay between the germline ends. The CDR3 DNA follows: TGTGCCCTCCGGCGCGGGAAAGGGTTGGTAGACTCTGGGGCCAACGTCCTGACTTTC. Protein product: CALRRGKGLVDSGANVLTF.

This clonotype was detected only a few times. The chain recombines TRBV20-1 with TRBJ2-7; D ambiguous. This CDR3 is built from 12 residues. Germline V CDR1 and CDR2: DFQATT, SNEGSKA (reference sequence). The V end lost 5 bases, the J end lost 7 bases, and 15 bases lay between the germline ends. In DNA, the CDR3 is TGCAGTGCTTCCCCAACTCGTGATGAGCAGTACTTC. It yields the protein CSASPTRDEQYF.

The chain has TRBV12-3 or TRBV12-4 and TRBJ2-1; D not certain. Trimming left V 3 bases short and J 15 bases short, with 3 bases between. The CDR3 loop spans 8 amino acids. The DNA of the CDR3 is TGTGCCAGCAGTTTTCTGTTCTTC. Residues: CASSFLFF.

The chain is built from TRBV6-2 or TRBV6-3 and TRBJ2-1, with TRBD2 matching over 12 bases. V shed 3 bases and J 6 bases; nucleotides not matched to a gene: 18. This CDR3 contains 20 residues. CDR1 is MNHEY, CDR2 SVGEGT, per germline. The CDR3 loop is CASSYWLAGGPFSFGNEQFF. CDR3 DNA: TGTGCCAGCAGTTATTGGCTAGCGGGGGGGCCGTTCTCTTTCGGCAATGAGCAGTTCTTC.

This clonotype was recorded many times. J is TRBJ1-1 and V is TRBV12-3 or TRBV12-4, with D possibly being TRBD1 (6 bases). The V end lost 5 bases, the J end lost 0 bases, and 10 bases lay between the germline ends. The CDR3 spans 14 residues. The CDR3 nucleotides are TGTGCCAGCAGTCGGACAGCCATGAACACTGAAGCTTTCTTT. This gives the protein CASSRTAMNTEAFF.

This clonotype was found many times. The V call is TRBV29-1, the J call TRBJ1-2; tentative D call: TRBD1 (5 bases). V was trimmed by 5 bases and J by 9 bases, leaving 22 bases between them. The CDR3 loop spans 14 amino acids. Per germline, CDR1 SQVTM and CDR2 ANQGSEA. CDR3 bases: TGCAGCGTTCGCTACAGGCTAGCCGAGGGTAGCTACACCTTC. Translated, it gives CSVRYRLAEGSYTF. The full variable domain, in which reference TRBV29-1 and TRBJ1-2 provide the parts outside the CDR3, is SAVISQKPSRDICQRGTSLTIQCQVDSQVTMMFWYRQQPGQSLTLIATANQGSEATYESGFVIDKFPISRPNLTFSTLTVSNMSPEDSSIYLCSVRYRLAEGSYTFGSGTRLTVV.

This clonotype was detected only a few times. V is TRBV20-1 and J is TRBJ2-1, with no clear D. In germline, CDR1 is DFQATT, CDR2 SNEGSKA (reference sequence). Trimming left V 5 bases short and J 0 bases short, with 14 bases between. CDR3 size: 15 residues. CDR3 bases: TGCAGTGCTCTCGACCGGTTTAGCTCCTACAATGAGCAGTTCTTC. Protein sequence: CSALDRFSSYNEQFF.

This clonotype has a handful of counts. CDR3 nucleotides: TGTGCCATCAGAGACAGGGGGAACACCGGGGAGCTGTTTTTT. This translates into CAIRDRGNTGELFF. V and J are TRBV10-3 and TRBJ2-2, with 8 positions matching TRBD1. The germline CDR1 and CDR2 sequences are ENHRY and SYGVKD. The CDR3 sequence is 14 residues long. Losses at the gene ends were 6 bases for V and 1 base for J; bases not matched to a gene: 1.

In its sample, this clonotype was seen many times. The rearrangement links TRBV20-1 to TRBJ2-3; 10 bases are a match to TRBD2. The length of the CDR3 is 15 residues. The germline V gene has CDR1 DFQATT and CDR2 SNEGSKA (reference sequence). The V gene end was trimmed by 5 bases and the J gene end by 3 bases; junction bases not matched to a gene: 8. The CDR3 region is CSAEAPLAGTDTQYF. The DNA for the CDR3 is TGCAGTGCTGAGGCCCCACTAGCGGGGACAGATACGCAGTATTTT.